This T cell receptor beta chain was sequenced in a study of cytomegalovirus exposure and HLA in healthy donors. The study's findings and limits: Reports indicated that the classifier achieved high specificity and sensitivity in diagnosing cytomegalovirus status.

Turning to this clone: As yet, its antigen is unknown.

CDR3 length equals 13 residues. Germline CDR1 SEHNR, CDR2 FQNEAQ (reference sequence). V was shortened by 4 bases and J by 6 bases, with 13 bases between the two germline ends. A multiplex PCR was run with 60 Vbeta primers and 13 Jbeta primers. Libraries were prepared by immunoSEQ multiplex PCR; TCRdb keeps only in-frame clonotypes and omits some of them. Altogether under 200,000 clones are present, 80% to 85% being singletons, with the ten largest covering 6.3%. This sequence originates from a man aged 40-49 years in good health and CMV-seropositive. This chain uses TRBV7-9 with TRBJ2-7; D call uncertain. Sequencing was done on a sample of PBMCs. CDR3 loop: CASSSPLSAEQYF. For the CDR3, the DNA is TGTGCCAGCAGCTCCCCGCTCAGTGCCGAGCAGTACTTC.